A selection of T cell receptor beta chains follows, all from one sample in a study of memory CD4+ T cells and cytomegalovirus serostatus. Clones were read by immunoSEQ multiplex PCR, and TCRdb kept only the in-frame ones, dropping some. Of around 99,000 clones detected, 75% to 90% appear once; the ten largest clones hold 3.6%. Sequencing was performed on memory CD4+ T cells from blood. These receptors were taken from an adult in good health and CMV-seropositive. Both conserved end residues are part of each CDR3. The D gene is left open where the match is weak. Size values are once, few and many counts, or a class for expanded clones, and some rows have none.

V: TRBV5-1; size: .; J: TRBJ2-3; D: TRBD1; CDR3: CASSLTGDGGTDTQYF; DNA: TGCGCCAGCAGCCTAACAGGGGACGGTGGCACAGATACGCAGTATTTT
V: TRBV28; size: .; J: TRBJ2-1; D: TRBD2; CDR3: CASSSYGLAENNEQFF; DNA: TGTGCCAGCAGTTCCTACGGACTAGCGGAAAACAATGAGCAGTTCTTC
V: TRBV5-6; size: .; J: TRBJ1-2; D: .; CDR3: CASSWVAGTYGYTF; DNA: TGTGCCAGCAGCTGGGTCGCAGGTACCTATGGCTACACCTTC
V: TRBV11-2; size: .; J: TRBJ1-2; D: TRBD1; CDR3: CASSYRTGKGGYTF; DNA: TGTGCCAGCAGTTATCGGACAGGGAAAGGTGGCTACACCTTC
V: TRBV9; size: .; J: TRBJ2-1; D: .; CDR3: CASSVDIANNEQFF; DNA: TGTGCCAGCAGCGTAGATATCGCTAACAATGAGCAGTTCTTC
V: TRBV7-9; size: .; J: TRBJ2-7; D: TRBD1; CDR3: CASSPRDSHYEQYF; DNA: TGTGCCAGCAGCCCCAGGGACAGCCACTACGAGCAGTACTTC
V: TRBV5-1; size: .; J: TRBJ2-3; D: .; CDR3: CASSFTDTQYF; DNA: TGCGCCAGCAGCTTCACAGATACGCAGTATTTT
V: TRBV7-9; size: .; J: TRBJ1-1; D: .; CDR3: CASSPNGDTEAFF; DNA: TGTGCCAGCAGTCCGAATGGCGACACTGAAGCTTTCTTT
V: TRBV19; size: .; J: TRBJ1-1; D: TRBD1; CDR3: CASSRGPGQDTEAFF; DNA: TGTGCCAGTAGTAGGGGGCCGGGACAGGACACTGAAGCTTTCTTT
V: TRBV28; size: .; J: TRBJ2-2; D: .; CDR3: CASLPGTSGELFF; DNA: TGTGCCAGTCTACCTGGGACCTCCGGGGAGCTGTTTTTT
V: TRBV7-6; size: .; J: TRBJ2-7; D: .; CDR3: CASSLAGSTEKGEQYF; DNA: TGTGCCAGCAGCTTAGCGGGTTCGACAGAAAAGGGCGAGCAGTACTTC
V: TRBV7-2; size: .; J: TRBJ1-1; D: .; CDR3: CASSLKDGYTEAFF; DNA: TGTGCCAGCAGCTTAAAGGACGGATACACTGAAGCTTTCTTT
V: TRBV18; size: .; J: TRBJ2-6; D: .; CDR3: CASSVGTSGANVLTF; DNA: TGTGCCAGCTCGGTAGGGACATCTGGGGCCAACGTCCTGACTTTC
V: TRBV29-1; size: .; J: TRBJ1-2; D: .; CDR3: CSVVSLRGYGYTF; DNA: TGCAGCGTTGTTTCACTGAGGGGTTATGGCTACACCTTC
V: TRBV7-2; size: .; J: TRBJ2-3; D: TRBD2; CDR3: CASSLRAGGWADTQYF; DNA: TGTGCCAGCAGCCTACGAGCGGGAGGGTGGGCAGATACGCAGTATTTT
V: TRBV5-1; size: few; J: TRBJ1-1; D: .; CDR3: CASSLGPPRGAFF; DNA: TGCGCCAGCAGCTTGGGGCCGCCCCGGGGAGCTTTCTTT
V: TRBV15; size: .; J: TRBJ1-4; D: .; CDR3: CATSRPTGAGDEKLFF; DNA: TGTGCCACCAGCAGGCCGACCGGAGCGGGTGATGAAAAACTGTTTTTT
V: TRBV28; size: .; J: TRBJ2-3; D: .; CDR3: CASSRGWEDTQYF; DNA: TGTGCCAGCAGTCGGGGGTGGGAAGATACGCAGTATTTT
V: TRBV2; size: .; J: TRBJ1-2; D: .; CDR3: CASSENGRYGYTF; DNA: TGTGCCAGCAGTGAGAACGGACGTTATGGCTACACCTTC
V: TRBV5-4; size: .; J: TRBJ1-1; D: TRBD1; CDR3: CASSLGRTGGGTEAFF; DNA: TGTGCCAGCAGCTTGGGGCGGACAGGGGGAGGCACTGAAGCTTTCTTT
V: TRBV7-9; size: .; J: TRBJ1-2; D: .; CDR3: CASSLGGNPGYGYTF; DNA: TGTGCCAGCAGCTTAGGCGGCAATCCGGGCTATGGCTACACCTTC
V: TRBV5-1; size: .; J: TRBJ2-2; D: .; CDR3: CASSLLQGALNTGELFF; DNA: TGCGCCAGCAGCCTATTACAGGGAGCCCTGAACACCGGGGAGCTGTTTTTT
V: TRBV5-1; size: once; J: TRBJ1-1; D: .; CDR3: CASSFGDGGATEAFF; DNA: TGCGCCAGCAGCTTCGGGGACGGGGGGGCAACTGAAGCTTTCTTT
V: TRBV5-5; size: .; J: TRBJ2-5; D: .; CDR3: CASSRGASETQYF; DNA: TGTGCCAGCAGCCGGGGGGCATCTGAGACCCAGTACTTC
V: TRBV7-9; size: few; J: TRBJ2-7; D: TRBD2; CDR3: CASRTSGRDHEQYF; DNA: TGTGCCAGCAGGACTAGCGGGAGGGACCACGAGCAGTACTTC
V: TRBV18; size: .; J: TRBJ2-7; D: TRBD1; CDR3: CASSPSGTVYEQYF; DNA: TGTGCCAGCTCACCGTCCGGGACAGTCTACGAGCAGTACTTC
V: TRBV18; size: .; J: TRBJ1-2; D: .; CDR3: CASSPWDRTRGYTF; DNA: TGTGCCAGCTCACCGTGGGACCGCACTAGGGGCTACACCTTC
V: TRBV7-2; size: .; J: TRBJ1-1; D: .; CDR3: CASSFDSNTEAFF; DNA: TGTGCCAGCAGCTTTGACAGCAACACTGAAGCTTTCTTT
V: TRBV19; size: .; J: TRBJ2-5; D: TRBD2; CDR3: CASSMRPGLAEWEKETQYF; DNA: TGTGCCAGTAGTATGAGACCGGGACTAGCGGAATGGGAGAAAGAGACCCAGTACTTC
V: TRBV28; size: .; J: TRBJ1-4; D: .; CDR3: CASRGDMGWEKLFF; DNA: TGTGCCAGCAGGGGGGATATGGGCTGGGAAAAACTGTTTTTT
V: TRBV28; size: once; J: TRBJ1-1; D: .; CDR3: CASSYLGLNTEAFF; DNA: TGTGCCAGCAGTTACTTAGGACTGAACACTGAAGCTTTCTTT
V: TRBV5-1; size: .; J: TRBJ2-7; D: .; CDR3: CASSPGTSTASYEQYF; DNA: TGCGCCAGCAGCCCGGGGACCTCGACGGCCTCCTACGAGCAGTACTTC
V: TRBV9; size: .; J: TRBJ2-7; D: .; CDR3: CASSGWGTPVYEQYF; DNA: TGTGCCAGCAGCGGGTGGGGGACCCCAGTCTACGAGCAGTACTTC
V: TRBV30; size: .; J: TRBJ2-1; D: .; CDR3: CAPSGGAGYNEQFF; DNA: TGTGCCCCCTCTGGAGGGGCTGGGTACAATGAGCAGTTCTTC
V: TRBV6-5; size: .; J: TRBJ2-7; D: TRBD1; CDR3: CASSQDRGGYEQYF; DNA: TGTGCCAGCAGTCAAGACAGGGGAGGCTACGAGCAGTACTTC
V: TRBV7-8; size: once; J: TRBJ2-7; D: .; CDR3: CASSLDYSYEQYF; DNA: TGTGCCAGCAGCTTAGACTACTCCTACGAGCAGTACTTC
V: TRBV9; size: few; J: TRBJ2-3; D: .; CDR3: CASSVAQTSFSTDTQYF; DNA: TGTGCCAGCAGCGTAGCCCAGACTAGTTTCAGCACAGATACGCAGTATTTT
V: TRBV5-1; size: .; J: TRBJ2-3; D: TRBD1; CDR3: CASSSGATGGLTDTQYF; DNA: TGCGCCAGCAGCTCCGGGGCGACAGGGGGCTTGACAGATACGCAGTATTTT
V: TRBV7-3; size: .; J: TRBJ2-3; D: .; CDR3: CASSLNRERYTQYF; DNA: TGTGCCAGCAGCTTAAATCGGGAGAGATATACGCAGTATTTT
V: TRBV11-3; size: .; J: TRBJ2-1; D: .; CDR3: CASSLQGSSYNEQFF; DNA: TGTGCCAGCAGCTTACAGGGAAGCTCCTACAATGAGCAGTTCTTC
V: TRBV14; size: .; J: TRBJ2-7; D: .; CDR3: CASSLSSYEQYF; DNA: TGTGCCAGCAGCCTGAGCTCCTACGAGCAGTACTTC
V: TRBV28; size: .; J: TRBJ1-5; D: TRBD1; CDR3: CASSLLGQGLAPQHF; DNA: TGTGCCAGCAGTTTATTGGGACAGGGGTTGGCGCCCCAGCATTTT
V: TRBV28; size: .; J: TRBJ1-4; D: .; CDR3: CATVGRNEKLFF; DNA: TGTGCCACCGTGGGACGGAATGAAAAACTGTTTTTT
V: TRBV10-3; size: .; J: TRBJ1-2; D: .; CDR3: CAISDQGTLYGYTF; DNA: TGTGCCATCAGTGACCAGGGCACCCTCTATGGCTACACCTTC
V: TRBV18; size: .; J: TRBJ1-2; D: .; CDR3: CASSPAKGHYGYTF; DNA: TGTGCCAGCTCACCAGCAAAGGGACACTATGGCTACACCTTC
V: TRBV18; size: .; J: TRBJ2-7; D: .; CDR3: CASSPYREPYEQYF; DNA: TGTGCCAGCTCACCCTACCGGGAACCCTACGAGCAGTACTTC
V: TRBV27; size: few; J: TRBJ2-1; D: .; CDR3: CASSFLRGSEQFF; DNA: TGTGCCAGCAGTTTTTTGAGGGGGTCTGAGCAGTTCTTC
V: TRBV19; size: .; J: TRBJ2-3; D: TRBD1; CDR3: CASSIRTGGLTDTQYF; DNA: TGTGCCAGTAGTATAAGGACAGGGGGCCTTACAGATACGCAGTATTTT
V: TRBV7-9; size: .; J: TRBJ2-7; D: .; CDR3: CASSQRGGGTYEQYF; DNA: TGTGCCAGCAGTCAACGGGGAGGGGGTACCTACGAGCAGTACTTC
V: TRBV5-1; size: once; J: TRBJ2-5; D: .; CDR3: CASSEEGLETQYF; DNA: TGCGCCAGCAGCGAGGAGGGCCTTGAGACCCAGTACTTC
V: TRBV9; size: .; J: TRBJ1-1; D: .; CDR3: CASSVAGHGNTEAFF; DNA: TGTGCCAGCAGCGTAGCGGGACATGGGAACACTGAAGCTTTCTTT
V: TRBV6-1; size: .; J: TRBJ1-4; D: .; CDR3: CASSENRGEKLFF; DNA: TGTGCCAGCAGTGAAAATCGGGGGGAAAAACTGTTTTTT
V: TRBV28; size: .; J: TRBJ2-1; D: TRBD2; CDR3: CASSSQLFRTSGYNEQFF; DNA: TGTGCCAGCAGTTCCCAACTTTTCCGGACTAGCGGGTACAATGAGCAGTTCTTC
V: TRBV11-2; size: .; J: TRBJ2-2; D: .; CDR3: CASSLGRQTGELFF; DNA: TGTGCCAGCAGCTTAGGGCGGCAGACCGGGGAGCTGTTTTTT
V: TRBV29-1; size: .; J: TRBJ1-2; D: .; CDR3: CSVEKGQSGYTF; DNA: TGCAGCGTTGAAAAGGGTCAGAGCGGCTACACCTTC